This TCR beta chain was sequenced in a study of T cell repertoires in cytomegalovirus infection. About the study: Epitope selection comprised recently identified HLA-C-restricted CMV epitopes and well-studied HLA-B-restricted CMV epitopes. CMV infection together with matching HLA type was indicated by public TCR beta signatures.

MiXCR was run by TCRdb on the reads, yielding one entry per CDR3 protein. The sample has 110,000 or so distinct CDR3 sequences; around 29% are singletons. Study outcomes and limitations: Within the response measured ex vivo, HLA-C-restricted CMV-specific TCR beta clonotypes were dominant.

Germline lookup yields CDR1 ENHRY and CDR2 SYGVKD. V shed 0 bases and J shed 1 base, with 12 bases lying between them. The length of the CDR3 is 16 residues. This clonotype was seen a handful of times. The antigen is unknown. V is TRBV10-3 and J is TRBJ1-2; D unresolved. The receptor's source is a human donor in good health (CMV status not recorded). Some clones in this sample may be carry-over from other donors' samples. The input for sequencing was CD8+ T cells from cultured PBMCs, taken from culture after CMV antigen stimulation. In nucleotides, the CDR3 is TGTGCCATCAGTGAGTCTGCCAGGAGATGTAACTATGGCTACACCTTC. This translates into CAISESARRCNYGYTF.